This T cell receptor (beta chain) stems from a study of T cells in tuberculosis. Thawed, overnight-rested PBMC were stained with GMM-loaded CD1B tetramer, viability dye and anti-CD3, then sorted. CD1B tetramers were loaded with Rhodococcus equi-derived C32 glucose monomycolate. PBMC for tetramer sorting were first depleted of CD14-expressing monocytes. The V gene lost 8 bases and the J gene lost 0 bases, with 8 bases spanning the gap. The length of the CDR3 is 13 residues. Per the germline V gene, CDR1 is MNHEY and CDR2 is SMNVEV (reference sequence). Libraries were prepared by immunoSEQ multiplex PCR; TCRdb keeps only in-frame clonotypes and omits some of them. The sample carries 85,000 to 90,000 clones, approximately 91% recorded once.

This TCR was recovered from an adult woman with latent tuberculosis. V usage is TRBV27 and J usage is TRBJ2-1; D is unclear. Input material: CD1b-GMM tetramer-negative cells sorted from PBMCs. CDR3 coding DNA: TGTGCCAGCTTTAAGCCCTCCTACAATGAGCAGTTCTTC. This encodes CASFKPSYNEQFF.